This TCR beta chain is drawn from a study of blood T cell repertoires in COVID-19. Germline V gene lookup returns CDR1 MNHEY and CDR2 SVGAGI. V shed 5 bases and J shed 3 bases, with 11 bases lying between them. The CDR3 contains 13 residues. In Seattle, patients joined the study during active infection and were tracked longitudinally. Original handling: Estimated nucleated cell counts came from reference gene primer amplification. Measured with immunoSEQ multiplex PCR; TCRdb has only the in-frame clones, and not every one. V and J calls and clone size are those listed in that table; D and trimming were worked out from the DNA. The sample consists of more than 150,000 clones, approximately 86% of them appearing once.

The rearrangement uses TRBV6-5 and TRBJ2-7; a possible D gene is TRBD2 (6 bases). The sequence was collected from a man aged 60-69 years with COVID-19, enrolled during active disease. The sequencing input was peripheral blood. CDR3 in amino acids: CASSTREDYEQYF. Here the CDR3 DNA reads TGTGCCAGCAGTACCAGGGAGGACTACGAGCAGTACTTC.